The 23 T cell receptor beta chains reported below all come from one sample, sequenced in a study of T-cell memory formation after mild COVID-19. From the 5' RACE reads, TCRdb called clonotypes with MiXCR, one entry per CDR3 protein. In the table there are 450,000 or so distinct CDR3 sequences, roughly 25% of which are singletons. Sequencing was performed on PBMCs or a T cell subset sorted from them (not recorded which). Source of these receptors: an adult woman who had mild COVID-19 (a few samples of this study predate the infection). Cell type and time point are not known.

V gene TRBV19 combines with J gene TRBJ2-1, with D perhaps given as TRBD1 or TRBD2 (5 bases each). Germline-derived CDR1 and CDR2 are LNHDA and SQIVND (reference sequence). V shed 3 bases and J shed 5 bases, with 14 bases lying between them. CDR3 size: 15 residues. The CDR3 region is CASSITGTKNNEQFF. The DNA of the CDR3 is TGTGCCAGTAGTATTACCGGGACCAAGAACAATGAGCAGTTCTTC.

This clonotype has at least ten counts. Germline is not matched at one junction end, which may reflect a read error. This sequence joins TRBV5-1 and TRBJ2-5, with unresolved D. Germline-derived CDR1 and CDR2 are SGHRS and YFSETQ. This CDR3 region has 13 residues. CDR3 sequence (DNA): TGTGCCAGCAGCTTAGGCAGACAAGAGACCCAGTACTTC. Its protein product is CASSLGRQETQYF.

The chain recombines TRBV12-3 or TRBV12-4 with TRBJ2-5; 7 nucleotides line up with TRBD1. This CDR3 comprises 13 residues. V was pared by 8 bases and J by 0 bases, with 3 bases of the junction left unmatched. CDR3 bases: TGTGCCAGCCACGACAGGGACCAAGAGACCCAGTACTTC. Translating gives CASHDRDQETQYF.

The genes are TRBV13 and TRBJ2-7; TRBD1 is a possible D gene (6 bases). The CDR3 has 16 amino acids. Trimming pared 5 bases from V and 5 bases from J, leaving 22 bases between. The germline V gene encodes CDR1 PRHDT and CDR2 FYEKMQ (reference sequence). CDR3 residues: CASSTRAGDVGHEQYF. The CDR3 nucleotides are TGTGCCAGCAGCACCAGGGCAGGGGACGTGGGCCACGAGCAGTACTTC.

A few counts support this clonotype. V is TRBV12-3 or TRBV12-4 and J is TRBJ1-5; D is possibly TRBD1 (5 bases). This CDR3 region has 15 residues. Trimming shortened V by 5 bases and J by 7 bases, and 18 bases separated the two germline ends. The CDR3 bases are TGTGCCAGCAGTCCCTGGGGGAGGGGTTACCAGCCCCAGCATTTT. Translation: CASSPWGRGYQPQHF.

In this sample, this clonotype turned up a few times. CDR3 loop: CATSQDTFYEQYF. The CDR3 DNA reads TGTGCCACCAGCCAGGACACCTTTTACGAGCAGTACTTC. The chain employs TRBV15 and TRBJ2-7; D is perhaps TRBD1 (5 bases). V gave up 5 bases and J gave up 4 bases, with 12 bases separating them. The CDR3 is 13 amino acids. Per germline, CDR1 LNHNV and CDR2 YYDKDF (reference sequence).

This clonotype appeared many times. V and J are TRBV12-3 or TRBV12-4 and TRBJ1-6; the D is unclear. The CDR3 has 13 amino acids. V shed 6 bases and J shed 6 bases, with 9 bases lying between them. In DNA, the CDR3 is TGTGCCAGCAGCCCCCAGCCTAATTCACCCCTCCACTTT. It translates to CASSPQPNSPLHF.

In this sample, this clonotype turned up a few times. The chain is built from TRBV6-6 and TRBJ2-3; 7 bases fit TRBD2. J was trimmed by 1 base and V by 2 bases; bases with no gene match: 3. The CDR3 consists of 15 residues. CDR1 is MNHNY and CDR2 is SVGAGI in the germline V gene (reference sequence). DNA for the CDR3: TGTGCCAGCAGTTACGAGCGGGGTCGCACAGATACGCAGTATTTT. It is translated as CASSYERGRTDTQYF.

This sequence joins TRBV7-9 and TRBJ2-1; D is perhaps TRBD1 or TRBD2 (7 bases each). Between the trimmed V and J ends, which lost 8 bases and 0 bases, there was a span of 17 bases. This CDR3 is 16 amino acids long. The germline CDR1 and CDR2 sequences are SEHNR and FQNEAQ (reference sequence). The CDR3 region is CASGLRGDSSYNEQFF. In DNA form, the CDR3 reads TGTGCCAGCGGTCTACGGGGGGACAGCTCCTACAATGAGCAGTTCTTC.

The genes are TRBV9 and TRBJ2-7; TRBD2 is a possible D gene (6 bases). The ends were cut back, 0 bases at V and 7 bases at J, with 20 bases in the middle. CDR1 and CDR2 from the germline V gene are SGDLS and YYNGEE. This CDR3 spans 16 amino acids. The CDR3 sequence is CASSVAVAGLQEEQYF. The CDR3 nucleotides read TGTGCCAGCAGCGTAGCTGTTGCGGGGCTACAGGAGGAGCAGTACTTC.

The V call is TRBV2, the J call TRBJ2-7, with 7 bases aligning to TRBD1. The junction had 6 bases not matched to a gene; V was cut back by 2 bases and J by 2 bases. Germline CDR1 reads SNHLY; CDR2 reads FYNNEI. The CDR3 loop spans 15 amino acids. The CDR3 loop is CASSETAGGPYEQYF. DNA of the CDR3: TGTGCCAGCAGTGAAACTGCAGGGGGACCCTACGAGCAGTACTTC.

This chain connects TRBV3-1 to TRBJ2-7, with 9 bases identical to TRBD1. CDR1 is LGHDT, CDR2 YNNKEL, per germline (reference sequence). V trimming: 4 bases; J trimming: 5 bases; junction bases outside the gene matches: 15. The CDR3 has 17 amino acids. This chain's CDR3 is CASSPRETLTGGHEQYF. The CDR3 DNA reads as TGTGCCAGCAGCCCAAGGGAAACGCTTACAGGGGGCCACGAGCAGTACTTC.

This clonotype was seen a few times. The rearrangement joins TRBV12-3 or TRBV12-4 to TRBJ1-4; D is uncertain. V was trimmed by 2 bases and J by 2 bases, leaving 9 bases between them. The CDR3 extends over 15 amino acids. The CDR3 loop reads CASSLNGVTNEKLFF. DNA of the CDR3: TGTGCCAGCAGTTTAAATGGGGTGACTAATGAAAAACTGTTTTTT.

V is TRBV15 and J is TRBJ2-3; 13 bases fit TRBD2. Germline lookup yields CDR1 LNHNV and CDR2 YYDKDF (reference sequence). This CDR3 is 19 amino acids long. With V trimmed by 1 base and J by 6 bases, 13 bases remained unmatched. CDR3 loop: CATSRVTPPLAGGPDTQYF. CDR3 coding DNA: TGTGCCACCAGCAGAGTCACGCCGCCACTAGCGGGAGGGCCGGATACGCAGTATTTT.

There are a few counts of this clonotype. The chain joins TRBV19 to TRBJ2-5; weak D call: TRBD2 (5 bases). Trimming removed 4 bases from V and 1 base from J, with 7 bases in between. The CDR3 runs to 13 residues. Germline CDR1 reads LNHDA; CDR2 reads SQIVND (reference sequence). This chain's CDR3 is CASSTGIQETQYF. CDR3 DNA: TGTGCCAGTAGTACGGGGATCCAAGAGACCCAGTACTTC.

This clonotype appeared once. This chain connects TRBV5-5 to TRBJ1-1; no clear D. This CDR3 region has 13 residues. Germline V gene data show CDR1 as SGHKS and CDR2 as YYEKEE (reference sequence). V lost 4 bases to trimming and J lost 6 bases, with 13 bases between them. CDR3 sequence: CASSPSPGSEAFF. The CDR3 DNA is TGTGCCAGCAGCCCTTCCCCGGGATCTGAAGCTTTCTTT.

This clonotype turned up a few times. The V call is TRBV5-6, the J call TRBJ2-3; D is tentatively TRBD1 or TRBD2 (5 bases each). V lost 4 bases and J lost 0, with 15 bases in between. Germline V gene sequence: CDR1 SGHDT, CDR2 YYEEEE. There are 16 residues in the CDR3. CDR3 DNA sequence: TGTGCCAGCAGCACCTCTTACAGGACTAGCACAGATACGCAGTATTTT. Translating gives CASSTSYRTSTDTQYF.

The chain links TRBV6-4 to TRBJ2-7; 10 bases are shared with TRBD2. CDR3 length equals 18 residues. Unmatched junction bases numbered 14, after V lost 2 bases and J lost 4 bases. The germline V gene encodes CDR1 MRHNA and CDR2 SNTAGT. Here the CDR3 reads CASSDRRPASGRIYEQYF. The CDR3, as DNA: TGTGCCAGCAGTGACCGGCGTCCCGCTAGCGGGAGAATATACGAGCAGTACTTC.

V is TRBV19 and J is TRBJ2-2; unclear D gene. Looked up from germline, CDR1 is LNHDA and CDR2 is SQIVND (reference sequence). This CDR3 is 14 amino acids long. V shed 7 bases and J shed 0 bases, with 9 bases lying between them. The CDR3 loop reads CASTVGPNTGELFF. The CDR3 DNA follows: TGTGCCAGTACTGTGGGTCCGAACACCGGGGAGCTGTTTTTT.

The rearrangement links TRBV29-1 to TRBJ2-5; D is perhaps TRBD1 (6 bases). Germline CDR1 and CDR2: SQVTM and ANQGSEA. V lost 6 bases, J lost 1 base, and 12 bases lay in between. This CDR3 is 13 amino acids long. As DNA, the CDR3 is TGCAGCGTACACCTCAGGGGCCAAGAGACCCAGTACTTC. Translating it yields CSVHLRGQETQYF.

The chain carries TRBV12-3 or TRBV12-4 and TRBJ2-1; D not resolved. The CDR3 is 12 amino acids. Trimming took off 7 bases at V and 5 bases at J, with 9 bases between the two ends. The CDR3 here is CASTIFDNEQFF. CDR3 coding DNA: TGTGCCAGCACTATCTTCGACAATGAGCAGTTCTTC.

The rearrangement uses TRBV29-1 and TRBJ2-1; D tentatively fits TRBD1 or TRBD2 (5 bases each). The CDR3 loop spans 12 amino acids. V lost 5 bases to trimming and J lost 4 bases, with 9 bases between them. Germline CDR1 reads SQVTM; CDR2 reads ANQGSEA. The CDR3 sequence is CSVRGSYNEQFF. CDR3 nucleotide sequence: TGCAGCGTTCGGGGCTCTTACAATGAGCAGTTCTTC.

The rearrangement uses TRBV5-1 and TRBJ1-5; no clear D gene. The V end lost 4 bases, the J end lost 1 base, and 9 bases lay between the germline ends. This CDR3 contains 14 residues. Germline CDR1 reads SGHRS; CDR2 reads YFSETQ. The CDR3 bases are TGCGCCAGCAGCGCGGACGGCAGCAATCAGCCCCAGCATTTT. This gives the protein CASSADGSNQPQHF.